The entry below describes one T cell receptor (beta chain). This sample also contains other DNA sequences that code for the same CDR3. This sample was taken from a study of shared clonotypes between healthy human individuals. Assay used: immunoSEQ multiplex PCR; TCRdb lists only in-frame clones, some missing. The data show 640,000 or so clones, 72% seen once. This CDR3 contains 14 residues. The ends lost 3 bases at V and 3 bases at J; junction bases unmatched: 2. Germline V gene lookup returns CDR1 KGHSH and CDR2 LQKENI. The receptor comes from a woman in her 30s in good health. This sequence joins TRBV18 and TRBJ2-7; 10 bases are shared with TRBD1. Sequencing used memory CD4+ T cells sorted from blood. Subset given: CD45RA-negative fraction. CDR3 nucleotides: TGTGCCAGCTCACCGGGACAGGGGTTCTACGAGCAGTACTTC. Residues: CASSPGQGFYEQYF.